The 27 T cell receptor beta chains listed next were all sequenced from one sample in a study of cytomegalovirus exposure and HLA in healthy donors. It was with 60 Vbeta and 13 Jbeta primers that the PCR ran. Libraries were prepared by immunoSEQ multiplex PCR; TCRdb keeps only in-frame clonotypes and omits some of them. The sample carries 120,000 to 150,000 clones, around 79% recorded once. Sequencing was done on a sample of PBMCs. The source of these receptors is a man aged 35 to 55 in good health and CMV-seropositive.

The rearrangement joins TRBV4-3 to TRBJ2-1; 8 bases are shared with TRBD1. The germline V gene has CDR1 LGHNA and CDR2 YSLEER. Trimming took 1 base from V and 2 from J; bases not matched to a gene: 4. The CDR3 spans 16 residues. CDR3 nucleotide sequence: TGCGCCAGCAGCCAAGCGGCAGGGGGCCCCTACAATGAGCAGTTCTTC. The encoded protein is CASSQAAGGPYNEQFF.

The CDR3 bases are TGTGCCAGCAGTTTAAGTGCGGACTCCTCTTCGAAGCAGTACTTC. Translation: CASSLSADSSSKQYF. V is TRBV28 and J is TRBJ2-7, with TRBD2 as a possible D gene (5 bases). V gave up 2 bases and J gave up 8 bases, with 19 bases separating them. The CDR3 consists of 15 residues. CDR1 is MDHEN and CDR2 is SYDVKM in the germline V gene. Full variable domain (remainder filled in from reference TRBV28 and TRBJ2-7): DVKVTQSSRYLVKRTGEKVFLECVQDMDHENMFWYRQDPGLGLRLIYFSYDVKMKEKGDIPEGYSVSREKKERFSLILESASTNQTSMYLCASSLSADSSSKQYFGPGTRLTVT.

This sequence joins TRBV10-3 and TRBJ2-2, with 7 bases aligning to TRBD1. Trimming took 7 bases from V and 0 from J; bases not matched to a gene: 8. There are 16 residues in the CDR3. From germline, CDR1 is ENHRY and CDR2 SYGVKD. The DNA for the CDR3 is TGTGCCATCAATCGTGACAGGGCTACGAACACCGGGGAGCTGTTTTTT. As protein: CAINRDRATNTGELFF.

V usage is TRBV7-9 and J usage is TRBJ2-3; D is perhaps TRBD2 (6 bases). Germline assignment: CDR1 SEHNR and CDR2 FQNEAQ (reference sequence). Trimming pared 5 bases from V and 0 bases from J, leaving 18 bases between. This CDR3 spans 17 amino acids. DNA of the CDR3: TGTGCCAGCAGCCCCCGGGAGTGGCAAGTGAGCACAGATACGCAGTATTTT. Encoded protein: CASSPREWQVSTDTQYF. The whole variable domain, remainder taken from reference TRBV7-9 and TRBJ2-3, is DTGVSQNPRHKITKRGQNVTFRCDPISEHNRLYWYRQTLGQGPEFLTYFQNEAQLEKSRLLSDRFSAERPKGSFSTLEIQRTEQGDSAMYLCASSPREWQVSTDTQYFGPGTRLTVL.

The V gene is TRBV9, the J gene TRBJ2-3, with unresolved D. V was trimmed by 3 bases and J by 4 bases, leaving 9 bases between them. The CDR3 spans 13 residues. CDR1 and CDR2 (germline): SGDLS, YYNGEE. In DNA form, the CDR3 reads TGTGCCAGCAGCGCCTCCGGAGCAGATACGCAGTATTTT. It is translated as CASSASGADTQYF.

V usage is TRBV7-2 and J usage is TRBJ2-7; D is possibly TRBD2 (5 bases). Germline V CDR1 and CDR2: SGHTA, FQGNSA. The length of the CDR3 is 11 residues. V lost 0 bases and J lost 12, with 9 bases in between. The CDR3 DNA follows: TGTGCCAGCAGCTTAGCGGGAGTACCGTACTTC. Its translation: CASSLAGVPYF.

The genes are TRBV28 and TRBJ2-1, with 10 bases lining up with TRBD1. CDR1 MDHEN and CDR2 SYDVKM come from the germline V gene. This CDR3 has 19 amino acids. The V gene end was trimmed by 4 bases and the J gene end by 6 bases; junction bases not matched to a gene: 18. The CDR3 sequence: CASSWMGQGLGTVTNEQFF. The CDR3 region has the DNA TGTGCCAGCAGTTGGATGGGACAGGGGCTGGGGACTGTAACCAATGAGCAGTTCTTC.

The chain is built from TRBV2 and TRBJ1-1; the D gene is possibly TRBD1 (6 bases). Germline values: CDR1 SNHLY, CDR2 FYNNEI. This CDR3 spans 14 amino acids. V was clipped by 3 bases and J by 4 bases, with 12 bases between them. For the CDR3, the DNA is TGTGCCAGCAGTGATGGGGGCACGGGCACTGAAGCTTTCTTT. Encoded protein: CASSDGGTGTEAFF.

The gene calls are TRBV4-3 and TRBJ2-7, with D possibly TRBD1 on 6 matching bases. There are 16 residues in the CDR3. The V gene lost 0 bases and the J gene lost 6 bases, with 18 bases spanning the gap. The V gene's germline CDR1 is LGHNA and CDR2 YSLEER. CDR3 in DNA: TGCGCCAGCAGCCAAGATGGCGTAGGGGGAACGGGCGAGCAGTACTTC. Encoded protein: CASSQDGVGGTGEQYF.

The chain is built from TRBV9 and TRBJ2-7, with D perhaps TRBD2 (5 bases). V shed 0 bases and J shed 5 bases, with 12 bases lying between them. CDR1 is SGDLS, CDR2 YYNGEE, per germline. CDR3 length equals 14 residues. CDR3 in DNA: TGTGCCAGCAGCGTAGAATATACCGGGGACGAGCAGTACTTC. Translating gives CASSVEYTGDEQYF.

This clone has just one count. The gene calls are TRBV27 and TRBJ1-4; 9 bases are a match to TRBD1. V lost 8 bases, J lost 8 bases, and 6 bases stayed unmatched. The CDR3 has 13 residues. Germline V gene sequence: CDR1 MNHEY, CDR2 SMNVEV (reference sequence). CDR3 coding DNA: TGTGCCAGCGGGGGACAGGGCGGCGAAAAACTGTTTTTT. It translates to CASGGQGGEKLFF.

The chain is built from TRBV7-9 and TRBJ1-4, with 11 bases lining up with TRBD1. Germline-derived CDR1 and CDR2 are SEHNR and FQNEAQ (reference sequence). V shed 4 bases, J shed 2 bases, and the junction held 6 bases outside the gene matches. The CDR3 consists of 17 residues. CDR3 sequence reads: CASSYGTGGLTNEKLFF. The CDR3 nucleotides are TGTGCCAGCAGCTACGGGACAGGGGGACTCACTAATGAAAAACTGTTTTTT. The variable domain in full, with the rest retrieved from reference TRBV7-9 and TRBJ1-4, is DTGVSQNPRHKITKRGQNVTFRCDPISEHNRLYWYRQTLGQGPEFLTYFQNEAQLEKSRLLSDRFSAERPKGSFSTLEIQRTEQGDSAMYLCASSYGTGGLTNEKLFFGSGTQLSVL.

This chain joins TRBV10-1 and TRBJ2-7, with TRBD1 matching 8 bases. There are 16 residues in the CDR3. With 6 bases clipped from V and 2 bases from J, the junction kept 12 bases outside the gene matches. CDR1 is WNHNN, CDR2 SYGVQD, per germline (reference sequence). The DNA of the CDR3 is TGCGCCAGCAGCGAGAAGCCGGGACAGGCTCCCTACGAGCAGTACTTC. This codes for CASSEKPGQAPYEQYF.

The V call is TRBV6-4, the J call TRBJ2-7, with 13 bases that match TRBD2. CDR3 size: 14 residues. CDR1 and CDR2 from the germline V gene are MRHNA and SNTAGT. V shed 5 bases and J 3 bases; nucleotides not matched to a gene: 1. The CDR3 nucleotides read TGTGCCAGCAGTCGGACTAGCGGGAGCTACGAGCAGTACTTC. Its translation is CASSRTSGSYEQYF.

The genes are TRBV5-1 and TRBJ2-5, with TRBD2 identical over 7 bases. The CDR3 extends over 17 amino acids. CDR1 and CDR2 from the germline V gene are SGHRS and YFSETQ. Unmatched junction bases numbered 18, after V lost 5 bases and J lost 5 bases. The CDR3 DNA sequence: TGCGCCAGCAGGCGATCCCTAGAATATGCGGGAGACGAGACCCAGTACTTC. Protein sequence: CASRRSLEYAGDETQYF.

CDR3 bases: TGTGCCAGCAGTTTCCAGGGGCCACGTAAGGACCTAGGGGCCAAAAACATTCAGTACTTC. Protein product: CASSFQGPRKDLGAKNIQYF. This chain connects TRBV28 to TRBJ2-4, with D possibly being TRBD1 (6 bases). V lost 3 bases and J 1 base, leaving 25 bases between the germline ends. The germline CDR1 and CDR2 sequences are MDHEN and SYDVKM. The CDR3 is 20 amino acids. Filled out from reference TRBV28 and TRBJ2-4, the complete variable domain reads DVKVTQSSRYLVKRTGEKVFLECVQDMDHENMFWYRQDPGLGLRLIYFSYDVKMKEKGDIPEGYSVSREKKERFSLILESASTNQTSMYLCASSFQGPRKDLGAKNIQYFGAGTRLSVL.

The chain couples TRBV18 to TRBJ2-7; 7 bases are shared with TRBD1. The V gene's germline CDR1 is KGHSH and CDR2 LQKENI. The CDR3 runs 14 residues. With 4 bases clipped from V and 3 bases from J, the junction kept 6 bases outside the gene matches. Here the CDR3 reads CASSLRQGGYEQYF. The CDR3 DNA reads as TGTGCCAGCTCACTACGACAGGGCGGCTACGAGCAGTACTTC.

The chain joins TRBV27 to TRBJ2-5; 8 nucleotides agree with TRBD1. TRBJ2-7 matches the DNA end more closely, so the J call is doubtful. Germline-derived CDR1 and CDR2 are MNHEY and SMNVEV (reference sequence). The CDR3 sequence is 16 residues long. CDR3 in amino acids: CASTVRTGRSSYEQYF. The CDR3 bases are TGTGCCAGCACCGTGAGGACAGGGCGTTCCTCCTACGAGCAGTACTTC.

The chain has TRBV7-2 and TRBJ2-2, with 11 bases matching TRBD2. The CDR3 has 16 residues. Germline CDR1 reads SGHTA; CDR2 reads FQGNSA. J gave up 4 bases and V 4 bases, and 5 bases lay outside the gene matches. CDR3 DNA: TGTGCCAGCAGCTCTAGGACTAGCGGGTCCACCGGGGAGCTGTTTTTT. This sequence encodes CASSSRTSGSTGELFF.

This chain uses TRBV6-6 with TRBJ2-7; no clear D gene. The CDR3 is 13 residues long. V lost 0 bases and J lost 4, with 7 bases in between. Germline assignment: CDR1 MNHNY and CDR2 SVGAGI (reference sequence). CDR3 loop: CASSYSRGYEQYF. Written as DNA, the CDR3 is TGTGCCAGCAGTTACTCGCGAGGATACGAGCAGTACTTC.

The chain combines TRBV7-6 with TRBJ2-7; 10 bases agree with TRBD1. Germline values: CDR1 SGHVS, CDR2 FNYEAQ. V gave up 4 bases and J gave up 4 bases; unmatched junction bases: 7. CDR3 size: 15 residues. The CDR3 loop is CASSSRQGAMYEQYF. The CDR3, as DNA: TGTGCCAGCAGCTCTAGACAGGGGGCCATGTACGAGCAGTACTTC.

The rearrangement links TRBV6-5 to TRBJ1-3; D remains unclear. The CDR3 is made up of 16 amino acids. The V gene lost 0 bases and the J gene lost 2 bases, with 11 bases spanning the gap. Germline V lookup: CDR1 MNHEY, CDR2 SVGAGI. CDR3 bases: TGTGCCAGCAGTTACTCGATAGCTGACGCTGGAAACACCATATATTTT. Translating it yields CASSYSIADAGNTIYF.

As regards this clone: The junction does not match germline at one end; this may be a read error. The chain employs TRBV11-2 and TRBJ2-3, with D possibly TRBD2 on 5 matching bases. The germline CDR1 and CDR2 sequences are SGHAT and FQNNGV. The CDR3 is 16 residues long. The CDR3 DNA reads TGTGCCAGCACCTTAAGAGAGGAGCGGATCACAGATACGCAGTATTTT. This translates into CASTLREERITDTQYF.

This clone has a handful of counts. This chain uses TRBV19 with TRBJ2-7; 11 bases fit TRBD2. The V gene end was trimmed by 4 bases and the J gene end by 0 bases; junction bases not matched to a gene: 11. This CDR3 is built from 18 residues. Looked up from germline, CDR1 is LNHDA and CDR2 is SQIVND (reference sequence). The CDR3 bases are TGTGCCAGTAGTAGATACGGGACTAGCGGTTCTGGCTCCTACGAGCAGTACTTC. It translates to CASSRYGTSGSGSYEQYF.

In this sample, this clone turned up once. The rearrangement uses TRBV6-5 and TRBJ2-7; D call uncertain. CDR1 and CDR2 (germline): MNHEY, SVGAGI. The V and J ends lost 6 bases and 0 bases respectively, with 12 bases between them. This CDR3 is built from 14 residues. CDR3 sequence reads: CASSLVQTSYEQYF. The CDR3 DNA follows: TGTGCCAGCAGCCTTGTACAGACCTCCTACGAGCAGTACTTC.

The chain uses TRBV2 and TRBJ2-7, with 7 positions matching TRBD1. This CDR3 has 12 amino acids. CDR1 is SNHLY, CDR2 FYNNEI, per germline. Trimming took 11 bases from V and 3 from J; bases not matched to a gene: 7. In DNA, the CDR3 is TGTGCCTTCCGGGGACAGAGCTACGAGCAGTACTTC. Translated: CAFRGQSYEQYF.

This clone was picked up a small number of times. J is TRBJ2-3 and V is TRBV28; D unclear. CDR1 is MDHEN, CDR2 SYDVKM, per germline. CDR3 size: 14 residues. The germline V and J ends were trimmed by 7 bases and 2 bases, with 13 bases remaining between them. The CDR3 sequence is CASISFGFTDTQYF. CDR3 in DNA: TGTGCCAGCATTTCCTTCGGGTTCACAGATACGCAGTATTTT.